The TCR beta chain described here comes from a study of T-cell reconstitution after alpha-beta-depleted transplantation in children (TCRdb year 2016). Study-wide context: Using TCR repertoire profiling, the study quantitatively followed how T-cell immune reconstitution unfolded in children after TCRalphabeta/CD19-depleted allogeneic hematopoietic cell transplantation.

Summary of the overall study and its limitations: Over subsequent months, a decline in hyperexpanded clone frequencies was noted, and after one year, T-cell counts and TCRbeta diversity were mostly ascribed to newly produced T cells. The apparently early alphabetaT-cell count recovery about two months after transplant was reportedly dependent on only several hundred rapidly expanded clones derived from non-depleted graft cells. In some patients, high TCRbeta diversity at day 60 was attributed to recipient T cells and intrathymic progenitors that had survived conditioning.

CDR1 and CDR2 are read off the germline V gene (reference sequence) as SEHNR and FQNEAQ. Trimming removed 10 bases from V and 2 bases from J; the gene matches leave 2 bases unexplained. The cysteine opens and the phenylalanine closes a CDR3 of 12 amino acids. CDR3 DNA is the only sequence kept; it has 36 bases, read in frame from the first base. A word on this clonotype: No antigen is known for it. Base qualities are not recorded, but no much larger clone differs from it by a single base.

The library was made by PCR. The listed sequencing device is Illumina HiSeq 2500. TCR library preparation used molecular barcoding, with unique molecular identifiers applied to normalize quantification of the TCRbeta repertoire. The public reads were reprocessed in TCRdb via fastp at Q25 and MiXCR, keeping in-frame beta chains. A single entry per CDR3 protein holds the most common genes and DNA from its merged rows. The sample table holds around 100,000 distinct CDR3 sequences, of which 10% were seen once. The ten largest clones add up to less than 40% of the sample. The treatment or condition label corresponds to: allogeneic hematopoietic cell transplantation with graft depleted of TCRalphabeta T cells and CD19 B cells. The transplant recipients were children given TCRalphabeta/CD19-depleted allogeneic hematopoietic cell grafts.

Here the chain combines TRBV7-9 and TRBJ2-5; a stretch of 9 junction bases matches TRBD1. The origin of this receptor is a boy aged 2 to 9 with acute lymphoblastic leukemia, due to receive a stem cell transplant. This material consisted of PBMCs, taken before TCRalphabeta/CD19-depleted stem cell transplant. The nucleotides are TGTGCCACCGGGACAGGGCAAGAGACCCAGTACTTC. Its translation reads: CATGTGQETQYF. The full variable domain, with segments outside the CDR3 supplied by the reference TRBV7-9 and TRBJ2-5 proteins, appears as DTGVSQNPRHKITKRGQNVTFRCDPISEHNRLYWYRQTLGQGPEFLTYFQNEAQLEKSRLLSDRFSAERPKGSFSTLEIQRTEQGDSAMYLCATGTGQETQYFGPGTRLLVL.